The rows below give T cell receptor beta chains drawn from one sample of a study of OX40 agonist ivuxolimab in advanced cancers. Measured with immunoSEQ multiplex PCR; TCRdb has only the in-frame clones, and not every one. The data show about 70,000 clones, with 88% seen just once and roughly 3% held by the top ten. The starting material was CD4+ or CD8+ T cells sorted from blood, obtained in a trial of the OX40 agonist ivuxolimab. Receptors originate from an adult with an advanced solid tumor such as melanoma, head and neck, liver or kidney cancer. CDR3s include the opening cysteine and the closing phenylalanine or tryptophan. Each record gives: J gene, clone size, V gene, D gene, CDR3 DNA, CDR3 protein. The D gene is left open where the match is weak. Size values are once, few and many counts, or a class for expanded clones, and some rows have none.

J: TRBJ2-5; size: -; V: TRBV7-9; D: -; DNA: TGTGCCAGCAGCCGCCGATGGGACACAAACCAAGAGACCCAGTACTTC; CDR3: CASSRRWDTNQETQYF
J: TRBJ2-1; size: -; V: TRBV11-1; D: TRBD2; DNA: TGTGCCAGCAGCCCGGCAGCGGGAGGGCCCTATGAGCAGTTCTTC; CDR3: CASSPAAGGPYEQFF
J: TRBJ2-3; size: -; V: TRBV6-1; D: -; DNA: TGTGCCAGCAGGGAAAAATACGACAGCCCTACGCAGTATTTT; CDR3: CASREKYDSPTQYF
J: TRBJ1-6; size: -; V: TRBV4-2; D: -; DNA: TGTGCCAGCAGCCAAGATCGGATGAATTCACCCCTCCACTTT; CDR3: CASSQDRMNSPLHF
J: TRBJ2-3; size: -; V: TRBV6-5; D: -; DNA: TGTGCCAGCAGTTCCCGGGGGGCCCCCACAGATACGCAGTATTTT; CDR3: CASSSRGAPTDTQYF
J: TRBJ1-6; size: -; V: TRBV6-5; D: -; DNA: TGTGCCAGCAGTTACCAGTTTTCGGTGGGTAATTCACCCCTCCACTTT; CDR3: CASSYQFSVGNSPLHF
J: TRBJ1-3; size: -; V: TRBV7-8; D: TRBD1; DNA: TGTGCCAGCAGCTTAGCTCGGACAGGGACGTATTCTGGAAACACCATATATTTT; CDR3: CASSLARTGTYSGNTIYF
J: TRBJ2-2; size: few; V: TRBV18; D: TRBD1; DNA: TGTGCCAGCTCACTTGTCCAGGGGGCGAACACCGGGGAGCTGTTTTTT; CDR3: CASSLVQGANTGELFF
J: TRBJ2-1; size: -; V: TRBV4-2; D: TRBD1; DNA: TGTGCCAGCAGCCGCACCGGGACAGGGATTAGCGAGCAGTTCTTC; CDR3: CASSRTGTGISEQFF
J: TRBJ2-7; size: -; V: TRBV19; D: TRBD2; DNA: TGTGCCAGTAGTCGAAGGGGACTAGCGGAGAGCTCCTACGAGCAGTACTTC; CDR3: CASSRRGLAESSYEQYF
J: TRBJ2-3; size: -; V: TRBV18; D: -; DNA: TGTGCCAGCTCGTGGACTGGGAATAGCCAAAGCACAGATACGCAGTATTTT; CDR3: CASSWTGNSQSTDTQYF
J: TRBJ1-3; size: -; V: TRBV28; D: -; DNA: TGTGCCAGCAGTCCGCCGGCCCTCTCTGGAAACACCATATATTTT; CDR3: CASSPPALSGNTIYF
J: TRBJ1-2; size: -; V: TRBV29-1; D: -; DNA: TGCAGCGTTGAAGTGGAGGGTGGTGGCTACACCTTC; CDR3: CSVEVEGGGYTF
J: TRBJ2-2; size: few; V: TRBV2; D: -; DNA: TGTGCCAGCAGTGTGGGGGACCGGAACACCGGGGAGCTGTTTTTT; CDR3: CASSVGDRNTGELFF
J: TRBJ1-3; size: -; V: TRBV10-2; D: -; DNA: TGCGCCAGCAGTGAGGCAGGGAGGAACACCATATATTTT; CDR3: CASSEAGRNTIYF
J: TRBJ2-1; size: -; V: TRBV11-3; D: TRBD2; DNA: TGTGCCAGCAGCAGCCTGGGGACTAGCGGGGAGCAGTTCTTC; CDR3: CASSSLGTSGEQFF
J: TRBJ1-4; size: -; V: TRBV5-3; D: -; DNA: TGTGCCAGAAGCACCACCCGGGGGCCAACTAATGAAAAACTGTTTTTT; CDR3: CARSTTRGPTNEKLFF
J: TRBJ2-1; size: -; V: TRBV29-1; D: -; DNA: TGCAGCGTCTCCGGGAGCTTCAATGAGCAGTTCTTC; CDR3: CSVSGSFNEQFF
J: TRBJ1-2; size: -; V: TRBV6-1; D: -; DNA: TGTGCCAGCATTATGGGGGGCAGGTACTATGGCTACACCTTC; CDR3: CASIMGGRYYGYTF
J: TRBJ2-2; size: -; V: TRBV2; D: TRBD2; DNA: TGTGCCAGCAACACCGGGACTAGGGACACCGGGGAGCTGTTTTTT; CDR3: CASNTGTRDTGELFF
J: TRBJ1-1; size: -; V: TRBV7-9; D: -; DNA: TGTGCCAGCAGCCGGGGGGGGCTAGGGACTGAAGCTTTCTTT; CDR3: CASSRGGLGTEAFF
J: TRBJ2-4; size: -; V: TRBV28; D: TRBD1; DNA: TGTGCCAGCAGGGGACAGGGAAAAAACATTCAGTACTTC; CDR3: CASRGQGKNIQYF
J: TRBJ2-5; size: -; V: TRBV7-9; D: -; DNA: TGTGCCAGCAGCCCGGATTCGAGGACCCAGTACTTC; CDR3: CASSPDSRTQYF
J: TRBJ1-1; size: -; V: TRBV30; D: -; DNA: TGTGCCTGGAAGCAGGGACCTGAAGCTTTCTTT; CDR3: CAWKQGPEAFF
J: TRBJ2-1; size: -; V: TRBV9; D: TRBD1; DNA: TGTGCCAGCAGCCCCCCCGACAGGGTGTTTGGCAATGAGCAGTTCTTC; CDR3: CASSPPDRVFGNEQFF
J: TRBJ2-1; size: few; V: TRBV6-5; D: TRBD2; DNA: TGTGCCACCAGTTCAGCGGGAGGGGGGCCCTACAATGAGCAGTTCTTC; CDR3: CATSSAGGGPYNEQFF
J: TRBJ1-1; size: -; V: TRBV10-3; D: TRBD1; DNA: TGTGCCATCAGATTCCCAGGGGGGGAGAACACTGAAGCTTTCTTT; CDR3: CAIRFPGGENTEAFF
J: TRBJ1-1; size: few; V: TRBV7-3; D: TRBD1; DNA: TGTGCCAGCAGCTTCGGGACAGGGGGCACTGAAGCTTTCTTT; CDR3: CASSFGTGGTEAFF
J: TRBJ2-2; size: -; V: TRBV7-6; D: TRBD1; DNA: TGTGCCAGCAGCTTTCTGGATGGGACAGAGGGCGGGGAGCTGTTTTTT; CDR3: CASSFLDGTEGGELFF
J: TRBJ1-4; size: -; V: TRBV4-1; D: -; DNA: TGCGCCAGCAGCCAAGTGGGGGTAGGTGAAAAACTGTTTTTT; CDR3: CASSQVGVGEKLFF
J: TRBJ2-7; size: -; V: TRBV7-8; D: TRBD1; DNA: TGTGCCAGCAGCCCTCAGGGGGCGCGCCCTTCGGACGAGCAGTACTTC; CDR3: CASSPQGARPSDEQYF
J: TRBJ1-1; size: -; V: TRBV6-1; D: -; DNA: TGTGCCAGCAGTGAATTGGGGACTGAAGCTTTCTTT; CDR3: CASSELGTEAFF
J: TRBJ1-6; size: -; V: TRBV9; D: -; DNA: TGTGCCAGCAGCGTTGAGCAGAATTCACCCCTCCACTTT; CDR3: CASSVEQNSPLHF
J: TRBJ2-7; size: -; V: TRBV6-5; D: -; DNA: TGTGCCAGCAAGTTCGGCTACGAGCAGTACTTC; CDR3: CASKFGYEQYF
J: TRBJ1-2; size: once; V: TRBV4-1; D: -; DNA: TGCGCCAGCAGCCAAGATTTTGCAGCCACCTATGGCTACACCTTC; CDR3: CASSQDFAATYGYTF
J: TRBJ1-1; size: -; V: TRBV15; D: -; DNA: TGTGCCACCAGCAGGCAGACAGTACACACTGAAGCTTTCTTT; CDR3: CATSRQTVHTEAFF
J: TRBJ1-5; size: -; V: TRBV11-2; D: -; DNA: TGTGCCAGCAGCTTAACGGGAGTTAGCAATCAGCCCCAGCATTTT; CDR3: CASSLTGVSNQPQHF
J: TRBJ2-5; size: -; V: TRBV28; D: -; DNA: TGTGCCAGCACGCCCCCGCGGAGGGGCGAGACCCAGTACTTC; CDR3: CASTPPRRGETQYF
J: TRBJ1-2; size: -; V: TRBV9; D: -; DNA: TGTGCCAGCAGCGTCGAGCTAGGCGGCTACACCTTC; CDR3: CASSVELGGYTF
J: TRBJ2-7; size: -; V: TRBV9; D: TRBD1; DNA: TGTGCCAGCAGCGTAGGACAGGGAATTAGCTACGAGCAGTACTTC; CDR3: CASSVGQGISYEQYF
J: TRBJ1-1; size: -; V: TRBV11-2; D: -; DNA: TGTGCCAGCAGCTTCCCCCACGGGGAAGCTTTCTTT; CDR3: CASSFPHGEAFF
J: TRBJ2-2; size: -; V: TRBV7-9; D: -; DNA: TGTGCCAGCAGCTTCTTCAGGCCTCAGCCCGGGGAGCTGTTTTTT; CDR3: CASSFFRPQPGELFF
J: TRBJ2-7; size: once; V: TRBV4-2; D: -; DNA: TGTGCCAGCAGCCAAGCTAGCGGACGAGGGGGTCTCTACGAGCAGTACTTC; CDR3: CASSQASGRGGLYEQYF
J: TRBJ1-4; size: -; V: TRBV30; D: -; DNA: TGTGCCTGGAGTGGTGTAATCGGGGAAAAACTGTTTTTT; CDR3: CAWSGVIGEKLFF
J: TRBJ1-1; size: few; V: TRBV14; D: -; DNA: TGTGCCAGCAGCCAAGGGTTGGGAGAAGCTTTCTTT; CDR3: CASSQGLGEAFF
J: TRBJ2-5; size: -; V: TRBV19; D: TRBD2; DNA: TGTGCCAGTAGTATAGGGCTAGCGGGGGGCCAAGAGACCCAGTACTTC; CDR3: CASSIGLAGGQETQYF
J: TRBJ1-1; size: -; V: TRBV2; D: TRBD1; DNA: TGTGCCAGCAGTCGACAGGGAGGGAGACCTGAAGCTTTCTTT; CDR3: CASSRQGGRPEAFF
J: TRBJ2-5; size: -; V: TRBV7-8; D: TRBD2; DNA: TGTGCCAGCACCAATCTCGGACTAGCGGGAGTTAGGGCCCAGTACTTC; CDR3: CASTNLGLAGVRAQYF
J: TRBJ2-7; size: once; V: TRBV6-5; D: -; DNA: TGTGCCAGCAGTTACCTATCCAGGACTCATCTCCACGAGCAGTACTTC; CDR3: CASSYLSRTHLHEQYF
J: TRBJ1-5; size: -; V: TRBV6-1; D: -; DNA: TGTGCCAGCAGTGAAATCGGGATCCGGCAGCCCCAGCATTTT; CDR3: CASSEIGIRQPQHF
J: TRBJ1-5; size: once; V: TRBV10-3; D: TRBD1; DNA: TGTGCCATCAGTGAGAGACAGGGCCTGGGGCCCCAGCATTTT; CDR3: CAISERQGLGPQHF
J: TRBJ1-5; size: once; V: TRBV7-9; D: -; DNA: TGTGCCAGCAGCATAATGGGGGAGGACCAGCCCCAGCATTTT; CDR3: CASSIMGEDQPQHF
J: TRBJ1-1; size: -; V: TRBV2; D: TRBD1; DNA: TGTGCCAGCCAGGGGGGGGGATGGACTGAAGCTTTCTTT; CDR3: CASQGGGWTEAFF
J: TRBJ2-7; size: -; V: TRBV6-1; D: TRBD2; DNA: TGTGCCAGCAGCACGGCGGGAGCCACCTCCTACGAGCAGTACTTC; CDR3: CASSTAGATSYEQYF
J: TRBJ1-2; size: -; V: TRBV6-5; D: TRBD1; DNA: TGTGCCAGCAGTTACCAGGGGGCCTCCCCCTATGGCTACACCTTC; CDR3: CASSYQGASPYGYTF
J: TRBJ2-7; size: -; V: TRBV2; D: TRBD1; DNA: TGTGCCAGCAGCCAACAGGGGGCCGCCTACGAGCAGTACTTC; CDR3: CASSQQGAAYEQYF
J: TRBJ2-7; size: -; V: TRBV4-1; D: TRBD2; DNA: TGCGCCAGCAGCCAAGATCAGCGGGAGGCTCGCTACGAGCAGTACTTC; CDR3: CASSQDQREARYEQYF
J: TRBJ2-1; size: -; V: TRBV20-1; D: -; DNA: TGCAGTGCCGCTAGAGAGGGGGTGCAGTTCTTC; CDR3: CSAAREGVQFF
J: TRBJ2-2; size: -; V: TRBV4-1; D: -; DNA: TGCGCCAGCAGCCAAGGACAGGTCACCGGGGAGCTGTTTTTT; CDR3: CASSQGQVTGELFF
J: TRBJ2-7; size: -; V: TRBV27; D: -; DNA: TGTGCCAGCAGTTTATCCCGGGACTTGCTCGGTGAGCAGTACTTC; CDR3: CASSLSRDLLGEQYF